Shown below are 22 T cell receptor beta chains from a single sample sequenced in a study of T cell responses to AZD1222 COVID-19 vaccine. TCRdb keeps only in-frame clones here, not all; method: immunoSEQ multiplex PCR. The sample has roughly 120,000 clones, about 91% seen once. This specimen consisted of peripheral blood, obtained on day 0 of AZD1222 vaccination. All receptors derive from an adult in good health.

This chain connects TRBV2 to TRBJ2-5, with D possibly being TRBD1 (5 bases). The germline V gene has CDR1 SNHLY and CDR2 FYNNEI. The CDR3 has 12 residues. Trimming took off 2 bases at V and 5 bases at J, with 6 bases between the two ends. CDR3: CASSEQGETQYF. The CDR3 DNA sequence: TGTGCCAGCAGTGAACAGGGTGAGACCCAGTACTTC.

This rearrangement joins TRBV11-2 to TRBJ1-5; D gene unclear. The CDR3 is made up of 16 amino acids. CDR1 is SGHAT and CDR2 is FQNNGV in the germline V gene. V lost 5 bases and J lost 3, with 17 bases in between. The chain's CDR3 is CASSRVEGSDNQPQHF. As DNA, the CDR3 is TGTGCCAGCAGCCGAGTTGAAGGCAGCGACAATCAGCCCCAGCATTTT.

The genes are TRBV7-6 and TRBJ1-1; D unclear. Germline V CDR1 and CDR2: SGHVS, FNYEAQ. The CDR3 covers 15 residues. V was clipped by 0 bases and J by 5 bases, with 13 bases between them. CDR3: CASSLAGGRTTEAFF. CDR3 bases: TGTGCCAGCAGCTTAGCGGGAGGCAGAACAACTGAAGCTTTCTTT.

The chain couples TRBV19 to TRBJ1-6; a possible D gene is TRBD1 (6 bases). There are 16 residues in the CDR3. V was trimmed by 3 bases and J by 5 bases, leaving 14 bases between them. Germline loops: CDR1 LNHDA, CDR2 SQIVND (reference sequence). The CDR3 is CASSILGGGNNSPLHF. CDR3 nucleotide sequence: TGTGCCAGTAGTATCCTGGGAGGGGGAAATAATTCACCCCTCCACTTT.

V and J are TRBV7-9 and TRBJ2-1, with D unclear. This CDR3 spans 17 amino acids. Germline loops: CDR1 SEHNR, CDR2 FQNEAQ (reference sequence). The V end was cut by 1 base, the J end by 10 bases, with 23 bases between. DNA of the CDR3: TGTGCCAGCAGCTTAGGACGCTCGAGACAAATCGCACCCGAGCAGTTCTTC. It is translated as CASSLGRSRQIAPEQFF.

This chain joins TRBV29-1 and TRBJ1-2, with 8 bases that match TRBD1. The trim removed 1 base at V and 4 bases at J, leaving 8 bases unmatched. The CDR3 sequence is 15 residues long. Germline loops: CDR1 SQVTM, CDR2 ANQGSEA. CDR3 sequence: CSVEGRDRSAYGYTF. CDR3 nucleotide sequence: TGCAGCGTTGAAGGGCGGGACAGGAGCGCCTATGGCTACACCTTC. Full variable domain (remainder filled in from reference TRBV29-1 and TRBJ1-2): SAVISQKPSRDICQRGTSLTIQCQVDSQVTMMFWYRQQPGQSLTLIATANQGSEATYESGFVIDKFPISRPNLTFSTLTVSNMSPEDSSIYLCSVEGRDRSAYGYTFGSGTRLTVV.

The chain recombines TRBV7-9 with TRBJ1-4; TRBD1 is a possible D gene (6 bases). In germline, CDR1 is SEHNR, CDR2 FQNEAQ (reference sequence). The V end lost 5 bases, the J end lost 3 bases, and 10 bases lay between the germline ends. CDR3 length: 14 amino acids. Here the CDR3 reads CASSIGGSNEKLFF. CDR3 sequence (DNA): TGTGCCAGCAGCATAGGGGGGTCTAATGAAAAACTGTTTTTT.

In this sample, this clone turned up once. The genes are TRBV27 and TRBJ2-1, with 9 bases that match TRBD2. V was pared by 7 bases and J by 12 bases, with 16 bases of the junction left unmatched. CDR1 is MNHEY, CDR2 SMNVEV, per germline (reference sequence). The CDR3 extends over 15 amino acids. Here the CDR3 reads CASTRTSANPVGQFF. CDR3 nucleotides: TGTGCCAGCACCAGGACTAGCGCAAACCCCGTTGGGCAGTTCTTC.

The rearrangement uses TRBV9 and TRBJ1-2, with 10 bases matching TRBD1. V lost 0 bases, J lost 4 bases, and 3 bases stayed unmatched. The CDR3 is 15 amino acids. Germline values: CDR1 SGDLS, CDR2 YYNGEE. DNA for the CDR3: TGTGCCAGCAGCGTAGACGGACAGGGGGGCTATGGCTACACCTTC. Translation: CASSVDGQGGYGYTF.

The V call is TRBV5-1, the J call TRBJ2-7; 11 nucleotides match TRBD1. CDR1 and CDR2 (germline): SGHRS, YFSETQ. The CDR3 spans 20 residues. The junction had 17 bases not matched to a gene; V was cut back by 0 bases and J by 3 bases. For the CDR3, the DNA is TGCGCCAGCAGCTTGGAGGCTTCGTACCCTCCGGGACAGGGGGACTACGAGCAGTACTTC. It yields the protein CASSLEASYPPGQGDYEQYF.

The chain links TRBV7-6 to TRBJ2-7; D is unclear. V was cut by 4 bases and J by 6 bases, with 10 bases left in between. The CDR3 has 12 residues. Germline CDR1 SGHVS, CDR2 FNYEAQ. CDR3 in amino acids: CASSSGLREQYF. As DNA, the CDR3 is TGTGCCAGCAGCTCTGGTCTCCGCGAGCAGTACTTC.

J is TRBJ2-7 and V is TRBV4-2; 7 bases line up with TRBD1. The CDR3 totals 15 residues. The germline V gene encodes CDR1 LGHNA and CDR2 YNFKEQ. Trimming at V came to 2 bases and at J to 4 bases, leaving 8 bases not matched to a gene. The CDR3 DNA reads as TGTGCCAGCAGCCAACCCCCAGGGGGACCGTACGAGCAGTACTTC. It is translated as CASSQPPGGPYEQYF.

V and J are TRBV20-1 and TRBJ1-1; TRBD1 agrees at 7 bases. CDR1 DFQATT and CDR2 SNEGSKA come from the germline V gene (reference sequence). The CDR3 is 11 residues long. The V gene end was trimmed by 0 bases and the J gene end by 8 bases; junction bases not matched to a gene: 0. CDR3 protein: CSAREQGEAFF. In DNA form, the CDR3 reads TGCAGTGCTAGAGAACAGGGGGAAGCTTTCTTT.

This chain joins TRBV15 and TRBJ1-6; D is perhaps TRBD1 (5 bases). This CDR3 spans 15 amino acids. The ends were cut back, 0 bases at V and 9 bases at J, with 12 bases in the middle. Germline CDR1 LNHNV, CDR2 YYDKDF (reference sequence). The CDR3 region has the DNA TGTGCCACCAGCAGAGATGGGGCTGCGGGTTCACCCCTCCACTTT. This sequence encodes CATSRDGAAGSPLHF.

The gene calls are TRBV5-4 and TRBJ1-2, with D perhaps matching TRBD1 (5 bases). V was trimmed by 2 bases and J by 2 bases, leaving 13 bases between them. The CDR3 contains 15 residues. Germline assignment: CDR1 SGHNT and CDR2 YYREEE (reference sequence). This chain's CDR3 is CASSLMSRGNYGYTF. The CDR3 DNA is TGTGCCAGCAGCTTAATGTCTAGGGGCAACTATGGCTACACCTTC.

The V call is TRBV6-4, the J call TRBJ2-1; D is unclear. The CDR3 runs to 12 residues. The V end lost 6 bases, the J end lost 4 bases, and 7 bases lay between the germline ends. From germline, CDR1 is MRHNA and CDR2 SNTAGT. Written as DNA, the CDR3 is TGTGCCAGCAGACTAAGATACAATGAGCAGTTCTTC. This codes for CASRLRYNEQFF.

The rearrangement links TRBV5-6 to TRBJ2-1; no reliable D call. V lost 6 bases to trimming and J lost 4 bases, with 14 bases between them. CDR3 length equals 14 residues. Germline lookup yields CDR1 SGHDT and CDR2 YYEEEE. In DNA form, the CDR3 reads TGTGCCAGCACCAAACTCCATGGGTACAATGAGCAGTTCTTC. Translation gives CASTKLHGYNEQFF. The full variable domain, its missing parts supplied by reference TRBV5-6 and TRBJ2-1, is DAGVTQSPTHLIKTRGQQVTLRCSPKSGHDTVSWYQQALGQGPQFIFQYYEEEERQRGNFPDRFSGHQFPNYSSELNVNALLLGDSALYLCASTKLHGYNEQFFGPGTRLTVL.

The chain uses TRBV16 and TRBJ1-5; no reliable D call. Trimming removed 0 bases from V and 5 bases from J, with 8 bases in between. CDR1 is KGHSY, CDR2 FQNENV, per germline. The length of the CDR3 is 14 residues. The CDR3 nucleotides are TGTGCCAGCAGCCAATCTTGGTCTGATCAGCCCCAGCATTTT. Translating gives CASSQSWSDQPQHF.

V is TRBV6-2 or TRBV6-3 and J is TRBJ1-5; TRBD1 matches 7 bases. The CDR3 totals 14 residues. V was clipped by 6 bases and J by 3 bases; unmatched bases: 5. CDR1 is MNHEY, CDR2 SVGEGT, per germline. CDR3 DNA: TGTGCCAGCAGCAGGACAGGTTTCAATCAGCCCCAGCATTTT. Residues: CASSRTGFNQPQHF.

In its sample, this clone was seen a few times. CDR3 protein: CASSFSTGYTGELFF. CDR3 in DNA: TGTGCCAGCAGCTTCTCGACAGGGTACACCGGGGAGCTGTTTTTT. The V and J genes are TRBV7-2 and TRBJ2-2, with TRBD1 matching 7 bases. The CDR3 consists of 15 residues. The germline CDR1 and CDR2 sequences are SGHTA and FQGNSA. With V trimmed by 3 bases and J by 3 bases, 4 bases remained unmatched.

Only one count was recorded for this clone. This chain links TRBV9 with TRBJ2-2, with TRBD2 identical over 10 bases. The germline CDR1 and CDR2 sequences are SGDLS and YYNGEE. Trimming cost V 0 bases and J 5 bases; bases outside gene matches: 7. This CDR3 has 17 residues. CDR3: CASSVAFGLAATGELFF. CDR3 nucleotide sequence: TGTGCCAGCAGCGTAGCTTTCGGACTAGCGGCTACCGGGGAGCTGTTTTTT.

The chain recombines TRBV24-1 with TRBJ1-1, with TRBD1 identical over 7 bases. CDR1 is KGHDR and CDR2 is SFDVKD in the germline V gene. The trim removed 4 bases at V and 0 bases at J, leaving 10 bases unmatched. This CDR3 spans 17 amino acids. CDR3 region: CATSESNRGWMNTEAFF. Written as DNA, the CDR3 is TGTGCCACCAGTGAGTCTAACAGGGGCTGGATGAACACTGAAGCTTTCTTT.